This T cell receptor (beta chain) was recovered during a study of control samples from healthy donors and cancer patients (dated by TCRdb to 2020 to 2021). Regarding this clone: No cognate antigen has been identified for it. It has no much larger one-base neighbor in the sample; base qualities were not kept.

Based on the germline V gene, the CDR1 and CDR2 sequences are SGHRS and YFSETQ. V loses 6 bases at its end and J loses 1 base; junction bases beyond the gene matches: 6. Counted from cysteine to phenylalanine, this CDR3 has 14 amino acids. Only the CDR3 region is kept as DNA, spanning 42 bases read in frame from base 1. Receptor libraries were prepared by the immunoSEQ multiplex PCR assay. Not all clones reach the TCRdb copy of this immuneACCESS table, which keeps in-frame sequences only. Checked studies attribute under half of the gap to unresolved V genes and leave the rest unexplained. The sample profile shows 90,000 to 130,000 clones; around 80% of them were found once. The ten most abundant clones make up 5% to 8.5% of the sample.

Input material: blood. This chain is built from TRBV5-1 and TRBJ2-5; TRBD1 fits 7 bases in the junction. This TCR was recovered from a man aged 18 to 35 in good health. The CDR3 protein: CASKSGQLQETQYF. Read as DNA, the sequence is TGCGCCAGCAAATCGGGACAGCTCCAAGAGACCCAGTACTTC.